The entry below describes one T cell receptor beta chain. The data belong to a study of identical twins. This CDR3 is 13 amino acids long. V was clipped by 2 bases and J by 3 bases, with 8 bases between them. CDR1 and CDR2 (germline): SGHRS, YFSETQ. One entry per CDR3 protein, called by TCRdb with MiXCR from the 5' RACE reads. This sample has some 1,700,000 distinct CDR3 sequences, with around 29% found just once. The rearrangement links TRBV5-1 to TRBJ2-5; a weak D match, TRBD2 (6 bases). The sequenced material came from cord blood. This sequence was found in a newborn girl in good health. DNA of the CDR3: TGCGCCAGCAGCTTTTGGGGGGAAGAGACCCAGTACTTC. Amino acids: CASSFWGEETQYF.